This entry describes one T cell receptor (beta chain). Its antigen is undetermined. The ViraFEST assay expanded antigen-specific CD4+ T cells with viral peptide pools before sequencing. Culturing for ten to eleven days preceded CD4+ T cell isolation. Vaccine administered to participants consisted of two doses of either BNT162b2 or mRNA-1273. Vaccinated recipients, who were negative for nucleocapsid antibodies, had no history of SARS-CoV-2 infection. IL-2 medium was substituted for half the medium on days 3 and 7. The sample originates from a study of vaccination effects on CD4 cells after COVID-19. Across the study: Post-vaccine sampling occurred a median 72 days after the second dose.

Sequencing was performed with immunoSEQ multiplex PCR; in TCRdb, only in-frame clones are kept and a portion is missing. This repertoire shows about 16,000 clones, almost 70% found once; its top ten account for about 9.9%. Looked up from germline, CDR1 is LGHNA and CDR2 is YNFKEQ. This CDR3 has 16 residues. Trimming left V 6 bases short and J 6 bases short, with 18 bases between. Whole-study findings and limits: Late post-vaccination samples showed marked contraction of infection- and vaccine-induced clones.

The clonotype comes from a human donor who received a COVID-19 vaccine. The chain joins TRBV4-2 to TRBJ1-6; no definite D call. The sample here was CD4+ T cells from PBMCs cultured with SARS-CoV-2 spike peptides, taken after COVID-19 vaccination. This chain's CDR3 is CASRDYDRAPNSPLHF. DNA of the CDR3: TGTGCCAGCAGGGACTACGACCGGGCCCCTAATTCACCCCTCCACTTT.